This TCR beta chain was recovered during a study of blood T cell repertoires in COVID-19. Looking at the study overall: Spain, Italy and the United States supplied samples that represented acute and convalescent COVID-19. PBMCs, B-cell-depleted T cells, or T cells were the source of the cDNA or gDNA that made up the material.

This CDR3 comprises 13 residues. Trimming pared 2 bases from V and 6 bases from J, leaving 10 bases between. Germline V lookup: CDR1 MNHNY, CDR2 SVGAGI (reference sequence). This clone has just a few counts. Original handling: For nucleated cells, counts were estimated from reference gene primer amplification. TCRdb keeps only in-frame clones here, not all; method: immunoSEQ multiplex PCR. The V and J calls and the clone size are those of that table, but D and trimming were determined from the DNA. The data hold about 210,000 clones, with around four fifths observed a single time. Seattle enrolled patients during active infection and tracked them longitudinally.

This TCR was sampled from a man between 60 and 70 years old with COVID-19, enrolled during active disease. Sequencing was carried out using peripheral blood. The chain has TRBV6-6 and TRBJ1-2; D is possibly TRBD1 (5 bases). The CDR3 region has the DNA TGTGCCAGCAGTTACCCGACAGACAATGGCTACACCTTC. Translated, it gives CASSYPTDNGYTF.